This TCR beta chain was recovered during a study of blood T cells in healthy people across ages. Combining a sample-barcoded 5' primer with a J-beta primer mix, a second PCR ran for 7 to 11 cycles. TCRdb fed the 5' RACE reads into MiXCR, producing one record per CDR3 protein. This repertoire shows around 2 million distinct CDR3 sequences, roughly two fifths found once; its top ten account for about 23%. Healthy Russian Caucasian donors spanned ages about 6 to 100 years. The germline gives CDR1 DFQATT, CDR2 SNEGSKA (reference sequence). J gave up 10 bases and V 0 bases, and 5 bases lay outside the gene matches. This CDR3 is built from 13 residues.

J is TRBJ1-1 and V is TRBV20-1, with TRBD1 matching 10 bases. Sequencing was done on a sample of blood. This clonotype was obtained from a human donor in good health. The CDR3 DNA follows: TGCAGTGCTAGAGAGACAGGGGGCGAAGGAGCTTTCTTT. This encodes CSARETGGEGAFF.